Sequencing of this TCR beta chain was carried out in a study of post-analysis software for immune sequencing data. Overall study context: Recorded disease courses covered relapsing-remitting, secondary progressive and progressive-relapsing multiple sclerosis. Some patients had no subtype annotation. General study points: The five TRBV segments detected at higher frequency in patients than in controls included TRBV5-6, TRBV5-1 and TRBV20-1. Clustering by F measure revealed strong co-clustering among samples prepared together in one batch. Significantly lower normalized Chao1 diversity was seen in multiple sclerosis patients than in controls.

The TCR beta cDNA libraries carried unique molecular identifiers. With roughly 0.9 to 11 million T cells as the source, about half a million cDNA molecules resulted. TCRdb reprocessed the PCR reads via MiXCR and lists one record per CDR3 protein. The table records just over 250,000 distinct CDR3 sequences, 36% of them present only once. The germline V gene encodes CDR1 ENHRY and CDR2 SYGVKD. V dropped 4 bases and J dropped 1 base, with 7 bases sitting between them. CDR3 length equals 13 residues. This clonotype was seen at least ten times. Its antigen is still unknown. The chain uses TRBV10-3 and TRBJ2-5; D not certain. The TCR originated in a girl aged 5-17 years with multiple sclerosis. What was sequenced was blood. In nucleotides, the CDR3 is TGTGCCATCAGTGTGCGGTCCCAAGAGACCCAGTACTTC. This codes for CAISVRSQETQYF.